This is a list of T cell receptor beta chains from one sample in a study of post-analysis software for immune sequencing data. TCRdb fed the PCR reads into MiXCR, producing one record per CDR3 protein. The table includes roughly 700,000 distinct CDR3 sequences, just under 30% detected once. Sequencing was done on a sample of blood. These receptors were collected from a girl between 5 and 17 years old with multiple sclerosis. Both conserved end residues are part of each CDR3. Fields, in order: D gene, J gene, V gene, clone size, CDR3 protein, CDR3 DNA. The D gene is left open where the match is weak. Size tells how often a clone was seen (once, few, many) or the class of an expanded clone, and some rows leave it out.

d_call: TRBD1; j_call: TRBJ1-2; v_call: TRBV12-3/TRBV12-4; clone_size: -; cdr3_aa: CVSSPRQGRFYGYTF; cdr3_nt: TGTGTCAGCAGTCCCCGACAGGGAAGGTTCTATGGCTACACCTTC
d_call: -; j_call: TRBJ2-3; v_call: TRBV29-1; clone_size: -; cdr3_aa: CSVVQGQGQYF; cdr3_nt: TGCAGCGTTGTCCAGGGGCAGGGGCAGTATTTT
d_call: -; j_call: TRBJ2-7; v_call: TRBV12-3/TRBV12-4; clone_size: few; cdr3_aa: CASLADRAGCEQYF; cdr3_nt: TGTGCCAGCCTCGCGGATCGAGCGGGCTGCGAGCAGTACTTC
d_call: TRBD1; j_call: TRBJ2-5; v_call: TRBV6-6; clone_size: -; cdr3_aa: CASRAGTGFAQYF; cdr3_nt: TGTGCCAGCAGGGCCGGGACAGGGTTTGCCCAGTACTTC
d_call: -; j_call: TRBJ2-1; v_call: TRBV29-1; clone_size: many; cdr3_aa: CSVSGLSYNEQFF; cdr3_nt: TGCAGCGTTAGTGGGTTGTCCTACAATGAGCAGTTCTTC
d_call: TRBD2; j_call: TRBJ2-5; v_call: TRBV7-2; clone_size: many; cdr3_aa: CASSLGRGGETQYF; cdr3_nt: TGTGCCAGCAGCTTAGGACGGGGGGGAGAGACCCAGTACTTC
d_call: -; j_call: TRBJ1-1; v_call: TRBV5-1; clone_size: -; cdr3_aa: CASSSTAPPNTEAFF; cdr3_nt: TGCGCCAGCAGCTCGACAGCACCACCGAACACTGAAGCTTTCTTT
d_call: TRBD1; j_call: TRBJ2-7; v_call: TRBV6-5; clone_size: -; cdr3_aa: CASRGRTGAWEQYF; cdr3_nt: TGCGCCAGCAGGGGGCGGACAGGTGCTTGGGAGCAGTACTTC
d_call: -; j_call: TRBJ2-3; v_call: TRBV7-2; clone_size: -; cdr3_aa: CASSQKGAGLQYF; cdr3_nt: TGTGCCAGCAGCCAAAAAGGGGCGGGTTTGCAGTATTTT
d_call: TRBD2; j_call: TRBJ2-1; v_call: TRBV10-3; clone_size: -; cdr3_aa: CAIAPDLAGVYNEQFF; cdr3_nt: TGTGCCATCGCCCCAGATCTAGCGGGAGTTTACAATGAGCAGTTCTTC
d_call: -; j_call: TRBJ2-4; v_call: TRBV7-9; clone_size: -; cdr3_aa: CASSSTVENIQYF; cdr3_nt: TGTGCCAGCAGCTCCACGGTGGAAAACATTCAGTACTTC
d_call: -; j_call: TRBJ2-5; v_call: TRBV12-3/TRBV12-4; clone_size: few; cdr3_aa: CASSLDRDVKTQYF; cdr3_nt: TGTGCCAGCAGTTTAGACCGGGACGTCAAGACCCAGTACTTC
d_call: TRBD2; j_call: TRBJ2-6; v_call: TRBV5-1; clone_size: few; cdr3_aa: CASSLLAGGANVLTF; cdr3_nt: TGCGCCAGCAGCTTACTAGCGGGGGGGGCCAACGTCCTGACTTTC
d_call: TRBD2; j_call: TRBJ2-3; v_call: TRBV28; clone_size: -; cdr3_aa: CASSSPSGGATDTQYF; cdr3_nt: TGTGCCAGCAGTTCCCCTAGCGGGGGGGCGACAGATACGCAGTATTTT
d_call: TRBD2; j_call: TRBJ2-1; v_call: TRBV5-1; clone_size: -; cdr3_aa: CASKAGATSYNEQFF; cdr3_nt: TGCGCCAGCAAAGCGGGAGCTACGTCCTACAATGAGCAGTTCTTC
d_call: TRBD2; j_call: TRBJ2-3; v_call: TRBV27; clone_size: -; cdr3_aa: CASSLVAGDTDTQYF; cdr3_nt: TGTGCCAGCAGTTTGGTAGCGGGAGACACAGATACGCAGTATTTT
d_call: -; j_call: TRBJ1-6; v_call: TRBV27; clone_size: -; cdr3_aa: CASSQVPGLPQSLHF; cdr3_nt: TGTGCCAGCAGCCAGGTGCCGGGACTGCCTCAATCCCTCCACTTT
d_call: TRBD2; j_call: TRBJ2-1; v_call: TRBV7-2; clone_size: -; cdr3_aa: CASSLGAGLMSSYNEQFF; cdr3_nt: TGTGCCAGCAGCTTGGGAGCGGGATTGATGAGCTCCTACAATGAGCAGTTCTTC
d_call: -; j_call: TRBJ1-1; v_call: TRBV4-1; clone_size: few; cdr3_aa: CASRRVGWNTEAFF; cdr3_nt: TGCGCCAGCCGTAGGGTGGGGTGGAACACTGAAGCTTTCTTT
d_call: TRBD2; j_call: TRBJ2-1; v_call: TRBV20-1; clone_size: -; cdr3_aa: CSARDGLAGDEQFF; cdr3_nt: TGCAGTGCTAGAGATGGCCTAGCGGGGGATGAGCAGTTCTTC
d_call: -; j_call: TRBJ1-6; v_call: TRBV5-6; clone_size: -; cdr3_aa: CASSFGAPDSPLHF; cdr3_nt: TGTGCCAGCAGCTTCGGGGCCCCGGATTCACCCCTCCACTTT
d_call: -; j_call: TRBJ1-4; v_call: TRBV20-1; clone_size: -; cdr3_aa: CSARPYGQPPSNEKLFF; cdr3_nt: TGCAGTGCTAGACCATACGGACAACCCCCATCTAATGAAAAACTGTTTTTT
d_call: -; j_call: TRBJ2-7; v_call: TRBV7-6; clone_size: -; cdr3_aa: CASSLGGGRFYEQYF; cdr3_nt: TGTGCCAGCAGCTTAGGGGGAGGACGGTTCTACGAGCAGTACTTC
d_call: -; j_call: TRBJ1-5; v_call: TRBV5-5; clone_size: few; cdr3_aa: CASSLVPSGQPQHF; cdr3_nt: TGTGCCAGCAGCTTGGTCCCCTCCGGTCAGCCCCAGCATTTT
d_call: -; j_call: TRBJ2-7; v_call: TRBV11-2; clone_size: -; cdr3_aa: CTSSPGWIIGTLGREQYF; cdr3_nt: TGTACCAGCAGCCCCGGGTGGATTATCGGGACTCTCGGGCGCGAGCAGTACTTC
d_call: TRBD1; j_call: TRBJ1-5; v_call: TRBV6-8; clone_size: -; cdr3_aa: CARIGTENNQPQHF; cdr3_nt: TGTGCCAGAATCGGGACAGAGAACAATCAGCCCCAGCATTTT
d_call: -; j_call: TRBJ1-6; v_call: TRBV12-3/TRBV12-4; clone_size: -; cdr3_aa: CASSPTENSPLHF; cdr3_nt: TGTGCCAGCAGCCCTACAGAAAATTCACCCCTCCACTTT
d_call: -; j_call: TRBJ1-1; v_call: TRBV4-3; clone_size: -; cdr3_aa: CASSQDSELNTEAFF; cdr3_nt: TGCGCCAGCAGCCAAGACTCGGAGTTAAACACTGAAGCTTTCTTT
d_call: -; j_call: TRBJ2-7; v_call: TRBV6-6; clone_size: -; cdr3_aa: CACSRTDYEQYF; cdr3_nt: TGTGCCTGCAGCAGAACAGACTACGAGCAGTACTTC
d_call: TRBD2; j_call: TRBJ2-5; v_call: TRBV20-1; clone_size: few; cdr3_aa: CSANRGGVRETQYF; cdr3_nt: TGCAGTGCTAACCGCGGGGGGGTGCGGGAGACCCAGTACTTC
d_call: TRBD2; j_call: TRBJ2-3; v_call: TRBV12-5; clone_size: -; cdr3_aa: CARGRGEGTQYF; cdr3_nt: TGTGCTAGGGGTCGGGGGGAGGGTACGCAGTATTTT
d_call: TRBD1; j_call: TRBJ1-2; v_call: TRBV4-2; clone_size: many; cdr3_aa: CASSQEARGPGYTF; cdr3_nt: TGTGCCAGCAGCCAAGAGGCAAGGGGGCCTGGCTACACCTTC
d_call: -; j_call: TRBJ1-4; v_call: TRBV24-1; clone_size: -; cdr3_aa: CATSVRGATNEKLFF; cdr3_nt: TGTGCCACCAGTGTGAGAGGCGCAACTAATGAAAAACTGTTTTTT
d_call: -; j_call: TRBJ1-4; v_call: TRBV6-5; clone_size: few; cdr3_aa: CASRDPGLPGEKLFF; cdr3_nt: TGTGCCAGCAGGGACCCCGGCCTGCCGGGGGAAAAACTGTTTTTT
d_call: -; j_call: TRBJ2-1; v_call: TRBV4-1; clone_size: -; cdr3_aa: CDSSQVGTQYNEQFF; cdr3_nt: TGCGACAGCAGCCAAGTCGGGACTCAATACAATGAGCAGTTCTTC
d_call: TRBD2; j_call: TRBJ2-3; v_call: TRBV5-1; clone_size: -; cdr3_aa: CASSLFGGGADTQYF; cdr3_nt: TGCGCCAGCAGCTTGTTCGGCGGGGGGGCAGATACGCAGTATTTT
d_call: TRBD1; j_call: TRBJ2-7; v_call: TRBV20-1; clone_size: few; cdr3_aa: CSARGWTGGSYEQYF; cdr3_nt: TGCAGTGCTAGAGGATGGACAGGGGGTTCCTACGAGCAGTACTTC
d_call: TRBD1; j_call: TRBJ2-1; v_call: TRBV25-1; clone_size: -; cdr3_aa: CASSRDRGGDEQFF; cdr3_nt: TGTGCCAGCAGTCGGGACAGGGGAGGGGATGAGCAGTTCTTC
d_call: TRBD1; j_call: TRBJ2-7; v_call: TRBV7-2; clone_size: few; cdr3_aa: CASSLMGQGAFREQYF; cdr3_nt: TGTGCCAGCAGCTTAATGGGACAGGGGGCGTTTAGGGAGCAGTACTTC
d_call: -; j_call: TRBJ2-1; v_call: TRBV11-2; clone_size: few; cdr3_aa: CASSLVGTGVFYNEQFF; cdr3_nt: TGTGCCAGCAGCTTAGTCGGAACGGGAGTATTCTACAATGAGCAGTTCTTC
d_call: TRBD2; j_call: TRBJ2-7; v_call: TRBV4-1; clone_size: -; cdr3_aa: CASSQERGTSGISYEQYF; cdr3_nt: TGCGCCAGCAGCCAAGAGAGGGGGACTAGCGGGATCTCCTACGAGCAGTACTTC
d_call: TRBD1; j_call: TRBJ2-1; v_call: TRBV15; clone_size: few; cdr3_aa: CATSRGTGKYNEQFF; cdr3_nt: TGTGCCACCAGCAGAGGGACAGGGAAGTACAATGAGCAGTTCTTC
d_call: -; j_call: TRBJ1-2; v_call: TRBV7-9; clone_size: -; cdr3_aa: CASSLILGHGYTF; cdr3_nt: TGTGCCAGCAGCTTAATCCTGGGGCACGGCTACACCTTC
d_call: -; j_call: TRBJ1-1; v_call: TRBV11-2; clone_size: few; cdr3_aa: CASSPSPGAAFF; cdr3_nt: TGTGCCAGCAGCCCCTCGCCGGGGGCGGCTTTCTTT
d_call: -; j_call: TRBJ1-6; v_call: TRBV6-5; clone_size: -; cdr3_aa: CASSYSENSPLHF; cdr3_nt: TGTGCCAGCAGTTACTCGGAGAATTCACCCCTCCACTTT
d_call: -; j_call: TRBJ2-3; v_call: TRBV6-1; clone_size: -; cdr3_aa: CASSEAVFPGRCDTQYF; cdr3_nt: TGTGCCAGCAGCGAAGCGGTCTTCCCCGGACGATGTGATACGCAGTATTTT
d_call: TRBD2; j_call: TRBJ2-4; v_call: TRBV18; clone_size: -; cdr3_aa: CASSPLGTSLKGVAKNIQYF; cdr3_nt: TGTGCCAGCTCACCACTTGGGACTAGCCTGAAGGGGGTGGCCAAAAACATTCAGTACTTC
d_call: -; j_call: TRBJ1-6; v_call: TRBV4-3; clone_size: few; cdr3_aa: CASSQVPAAGNSPLHF; cdr3_nt: TGCGCCAGCAGCCAAGTCCCAGCCGCTGGCAATTCACCCCTCCACTTT
d_call: TRBD1; j_call: TRBJ2-3; v_call: TRBV20-1; clone_size: -; cdr3_aa: CSETGGISTDTQYF; cdr3_nt: TGCAGTGAGACAGGGGGGATTAGCACAGATACGCAGTATTTT
d_call: TRBD1; j_call: TRBJ2-1; v_call: TRBV20-1; clone_size: -; cdr3_aa: CSASDRGQAINEQFF; cdr3_nt: TGCAGTGCTAGCGACAGGGGGCAGGCTATCAATGAGCAGTTCTTC
d_call: TRBD2; j_call: TRBJ2-7; v_call: TRBV28; clone_size: few; cdr3_aa: CASSFLAGGYEQYF; cdr3_nt: TGTGCCAGCAGTTTCCTAGCGGGGGGCTACGAGCAGTACTTC